Listed below are T cell receptor beta chains from one sample, sequenced in a study of CD4+ T cells in melanoma. Using immunoSEQ multiplex PCR, the repertoire was profiled, and TCRdb retains in-frame clones only, with some absent. The sample lists 7,500 to 9,500 clones; 60% to 85% were seen once. Sequenced input: cells from a culture (not recorded whether cultured in vitro). These TCRs come from a human donor with melanoma. The CDR3 runs from the conserved cysteine through the conserved F or W. Clone size is shown for a subset of rows, as once, few, many or a class of expanded clone.

V: TRBV4-1
size: once
J: TRBJ2-3
CDR3: CASSQELGRGDGTDTQYF

V: TRBV7-2
size: once
J: TRBJ1-5
CDR3: CASSLSSAYQPQHF

V: TRBV11-2
size: NA
J: TRBJ1-2
CDR3: CASSLENWSYGYTF

V: TRBV19
size: NA
J: TRBJ1-1
CDR3: CASSLFPGQGGGAFF

V: TRBV29-1
size: NA
J: TRBJ1-5
CDR3: CSVGQGNQPQHF

V: TRBV28
size: NA
J: TRBJ2-1
CDR3: CASTSSGDTSSYNEQFF

V: TRBV7-9
size: NA
J: TRBJ2-2
CDR3: CASTHREGNTGELFF

V: TRBV12-5
size: NA
J: TRBJ1-4
CDR3: CASATGETNEKLFF

V: TRBV4-1
size: NA
J: TRBJ1-4
CDR3: CASTHRQAEDEKLFF

V: TRBV19
size: NA
J: TRBJ2-3
CDR3: CASSPDRGGSTDTQYF

V: TRBV7-3
size: NA
J: TRBJ2-2
CDR3: CASSYIGGELFF

V: TRBV20-1
size: NA
J: TRBJ2-5
CDR3: CTSRRQETQYF

V: TRBV19
size: NA
J: TRBJ1-4
CDR3: CASSINLGNMNEKLFF

V: TRBV5-1
size: NA
J: TRBJ2-2
CDR3: CASSRTRDRSALFF

V: TRBV12-5
size: NA
J: TRBJ2-2
CDR3: CASGRGAPGGELFF

V: TRBV15
size: NA
J: TRBJ1-2
CDR3: CATSRGGQLYGYTF

V: TRBV13
size: NA
J: TRBJ2-2
CDR3: CASSSPRGAVSGELFF

V: TRBV9
size: few
J: TRBJ1-3
CDR3: CASSVGGNSGNTIYF

V: TRBV30
size: NA
J: TRBJ2-7
CDR3: CAWSVWQASSYEQYF

V: TRBV5-6
size: NA
J: TRBJ2-5
CDR3: CASSMWGTGVQETQYF

V: TRBV7-3
size: few
J: TRBJ2-1
CDR3: CASSLASSGGIGEQFF

V: TRBV19
size: NA
J: TRBJ2-7
CDR3: CASSDFRDRTYEQYF

V: TRBV5-5
size: NA
J: TRBJ2-2
CDR3: CASSFQVLTGELFF

V: TRBV7-9
size: few
J: TRBJ1-1
CDR3: CASSARGANTEAFF

V: TRBV30
size: once
J: TRBJ1-1
CDR3: CAWSLLGAEAFF

V: TRBV5-5
size: NA
J: TRBJ2-1
CDR3: CASSSAGTVGFGQFF

V: TRBV5-4
size: NA
J: TRBJ2-2
CDR3: CASNSRNTGELFF

V: TRBV5-1
size: once
J: TRBJ1-6
CDR3: CASSSQGSSYNSPLHF

V: TRBV5-1
size: NA
J: TRBJ2-3
CDR3: CASSLWTSGGGTDTQYF

V: TRBV4-1
size: NA
J: TRBJ2-1
CDR3: CASSQARLAGGNEQFF

V: TRBV5-1
size: NA
J: TRBJ1-2
CDR3: CASSLVGSQGGYTF

V: TRBV11-2
size: NA
J: TRBJ1-6
CDR3: CASSTRDRVVSPLHF

V: TRBV9
size: NA
J: TRBJ1-3
CDR3: CASSTTGSGNTIYF

V: TRBV2
size: NA
J: TRBJ1-2
CDR3: CASSDRTWGYTF

V: TRBV29-1
size: once
J: TRBJ1-2
CDR3: CSVEGVGYTF

V: TRBV18
size: NA
J: TRBJ2-3
CDR3: CASSPPRQFEFQYF

V: TRBV19
size: once
J: TRBJ2-2
CDR3: CASSIAFGHGGRYTGELFF

V: TRBV5-1
size: NA
J: TRBJ1-5
CDR3: CASSLGQANQPQHF

V: TRBV9
size: NA
J: TRBJ2-3
CDR3: CASSVGGARTDTQYF

V: TRBV27
size: NA
J: TRBJ1-5
CDR3: CASNRGGQGNLPQHF

V: TRBV10-3
size: NA
J: TRBJ2-7
CDR3: CAISATRGPIEQYF

V: TRBV7-3
size: NA
J: TRBJ2-5
CDR3: CASSLTPFGGETQYF

V: TRBV18
size: NA
J: TRBJ2-2
CDR3: CASSRQGRLTGELFF

V: TRBV5-1
size: NA
J: TRBJ2-1
CDR3: CASSLRLTGQNYNEQFF

V: TRBV7-8
size: NA
J: TRBJ2-2
CDR3: CASSLNRGRTGELFF

V: TRBV18
size: once
J: TRBJ2-1
CDR3: CASSPDRNNEQFF

V: TRBV5-6
size: once
J: TRBJ1-5
CDR3: CASSFGQLNQPQHF

V: TRBV5-6
size: NA
J: TRBJ2-1
CDR3: CASSLQGLDEQFF

V: TRBV5-6
size: once
J: TRBJ2-3
CDR3: CASSFLRADTQYF

V: TRBV27
size: few
J: TRBJ1-6
CDR3: CASSFLNSPLHF

V: TRBV5-5
size: NA
J: TRBJ2-3
CDR3: CASSLSPTRADTQYF

V: TRBV4-2
size: NA
J: TRBJ1-2
CDR3: CASSQGQSNYGYTF

V: TRBV5-1
size: NA
J: TRBJ2-1
CDR3: CASSRREIGGGGNEQFF

V: TRBV2
size: once
J: TRBJ2-3
CDR3: CASSRWGRGGTDTQYF

V: TRBV2
size: NA
J: TRBJ1-5
CDR3: CASSEEGQGSDQPQHF